The rows below give T cell receptor beta chains drawn from one sample of a study of OX40 agonist ivuxolimab in advanced cancers. Produced via immunoSEQ multiplex PCR; TCRdb's table is partial and in-frame only. The repertoire holds tens of thousands of clones, with 75% to 90% as singletons. The specimen comprised CD4+ or CD8+ T cells sorted from blood, sampled in a trial of the OX40 agonist ivuxolimab. The receptors here all came from an adult with an advanced solid tumor such as melanoma, head and neck, liver or kidney cancer. Both conserved end residues are part of each CDR3. Each record gives: J gene, D gene, V gene, CDR3 protein, CDR3 DNA. A D gene is named only where the DNA matches it firmly.

TRBJ2-5,TRBD2,TRBV10-3,CAISSSGGAVTQYF,TGTGCCATCAGCTCTAGCGGGGGGGCGGTGACCCAGTACTTC
TRBJ2-3,TRBD2,TRBV19,CASSILAGVGKNTQYF,TGTGCCAGTAGTATACTGGCGGGAGTGGGAAAAAATACGCAGTATTTT
TRBJ1-5,-,TRBV27,CASSSQVESRPQHF,TGTGCCAGCAGTTCCCAGGTGGAGTCGCGGCCCCAGCATTTT
TRBJ2-2,-,TRBV2,CASSSSEGGELFF,TGTGCCAGCAGTTCCTCCGAGGGGGGGGAGCTGTTTTTT
TRBJ1-6,-,TRBV6-1,CASSAGSGGNSPLHF,TGTGCCAGCAGTGCAGGGAGTGGGGGGAATTCACCCCTCCACTTT
TRBJ1-6,-,TRBV5-1,CASSVGRPAYNSPLHF,TGCGCCAGCAGCGTAGGAAGACCCGCCTATAATTCACCCCTCCACTTT
TRBJ2-1,-,TRBV18,CASSPRLTERHEQFF,TGTGCCAGCTCACCAAGGCTAACCGAAAGGCATGAGCAGTTCTTC
TRBJ2-7,-,TRBV6-5,CASSSSMWGRYEQYF,TGTGCCAGCAGTTCCTCGATGTGGGGACGCTACGAGCAGTACTTC
TRBJ2-7,TRBD1,TRBV6-1,CAINRDSEYYEQYF,TGTGCCATCAACCGGGACAGTGAGTACTACGAGCAGTACTTC
TRBJ1-6,TRBD1,TRBV28,CASSLGQGNSPLHF,TGTGCCAGCAGTCTAGGACAGGGTAATTCACCCCTCCACTTT
TRBJ2-4,-,TRBV19,CASSIPLIENIQYF,TGTGCCAGTAGTATACCACTAATAGAAAACATTCAGTACTTC
TRBJ1-4,-,TRBV27,CASSFLPGPGEKLFF,TGTGCCAGCAGTTTTCTCCCAGGCCCCGGGGAAAAACTGTTTTTT